This T cell receptor (beta chain) is from a study of blood T cell repertoires in COVID-19 (dated by TCRdb to about 2020). About the full investigation: Collaborator samples came from the United States, Italy and Spain and covered acute and convalescent phases of COVID-19. The repertoires were released in a freely available public database intended as a resource for research on the immune response to SARS-CoV-2. Where available, HLA class I and class II types were obtained from metadata supplied by the sample provider rather than from assay-based typing. Nearly every sample came with metadata listing a de-identified subject ID, COVID-19 status, age in years and sex. The prospective study material was composed of cDNA or gDNA derived from T cells, B-cell-depleted T cells, or PBMCs. The samples were drawn from the first 160 participants of the ongoing ImmuneRACE study and from 950 to 1,500 subjects provided by 6 global collaborators. The dataset comprised deeply sampled blood TCRbeta repertoires from subjects exposed to, actively infected with, or recovered from COVID-19.

One collaborating source in Seattle enrolled patients while the patients were actively infected and followed the patients over time throughout the course of disease. Collaborating institutions collected whole blood in K2EDTA tubes following their own protocols. For TCRbeta analysis, collaborator samples were shipped as frozen whole blood, as isolated PBMCs, or as DNA extracted from either sample type. To note about this clone: Its specific antigen is unknown. Base-call qualities are not available, and no considerably larger clone is one nucleotide away.

TCRbeta CDR3 regions were amplified from genomic DNA using the immunoSEQ Assay, a bias-controlled multiplex PCR. In the paper's pipeline: The number of nucleated cells in each sample was estimated from the amplification of reference gene primers within the assay. To quantify the absolute abundance of each unique TCRbeta CDR3 rearrangement, sequence reads were collapsed and filtered. Productive Simpson clonality was computed per sample as the square root of Simpson's diversity index over productive rearrangements. What TCRdb holds here is the immuneACCESS table cut down to in-frame rearrangements. Part of the clones is not present; checked against another copy, under half of the missing clones reflect an unresolved V gene, and the others are unexplained. The DNA was the basis for D and trimming; V, J and clone size are from that table. The sample table records fewer than 250,000 clones; about nine tenths of these occur just once. The ten biggest clones cover approximately 0.8% of the sample.

From a lookup of the germline V gene, CDR1 and CDR2 are SGHTA and FQGNSA. V is trimmed back by 10 bases and J by 4 bases, and the junction contains 6 bases that no gene match accounts for. There are 14 amino acids in the CDR3, from cysteine to phenylalanine inclusive. The retained sequence is limited to the CDR3, 42 bases, with the frame set at the first base. Results and caveats for the whole study, not just this receptor: Clinical and demographic metadata were provided uncurated, with the amount varying by source and participant.

Recombination joined TRBV7-2 with TRBJ2-7, with 14 bases matching TRBD2. Sequencing was performed on peripheral blood. This receptor was identified in a man aged 30-40 years with COVID-19, enrolled during active disease. The DNA is TGTGCCACCGGACTAGCGGGGGGACCATACGAGCAGTACTTC. This gives the protein CATGLAGGPYEQYF.